Following are 30 T cell receptor beta chains from one sample sequenced in a study of shared T cell receptors in the human thymus. Sequencing was performed with immunoSEQ multiplex PCR; in TCRdb, only in-frame clones are kept and a portion is missing. The table lists roughly 700,000 clones, 70% to 90% of them singletons, with about 0.01% in the top ten. This sample also appeared in a second study, on human thymus T cells.

The sample consisted of thymocytes. The receptors here all came from a boy in the first two years of life with a congenital heart defect.

The V gene is TRBV18, the J gene TRBJ2-7; D is perhaps TRBD2 (6 bases). Trimming shortened V by 5 bases and J by 4 bases, and 12 bases separated the two germline ends. The CDR3 sequence is 13 residues long. From germline, CDR1 is KGHSH and CDR2 LQKENI. Here the CDR3 DNA reads TGTGCCAGCTCAAGCCGAGGGAGGTACGAGCAGTACTTC. As protein: CASSSRGRYEQYF. Full variable domain (missing parts from reference TRBV18 and TRBJ2-7): NAGVMQNPRHLVRRRGQEARLRCSPMKGHSHVYWYRQLPEEGLKFMVYLQKENIIDESGMPKERFSAEFPKEGPSILRIQQVVRGDSAAYFCASSSRGRYEQYFGPGTRLTVT.

The rearrangement links TRBV11-2 to TRBJ2-7, with 12 bases fitting TRBD2. Germline V CDR1 and CDR2: SGHAT, FQNNGV. V was pared by 5 bases and J by 4 bases, with 6 bases of the junction left unmatched. This CDR3 is built from 15 residues. The CDR3 nucleotides are TGTGCCAGCAGCCCCAAAGGGACTAGCGGGTACGAGCAGTACTTC. It encodes CASSPKGTSGYEQYF.

In nucleotides, the CDR3 is TGTGCCAGCACTTTCAGGGGATGGGATGAAGCTTTCTTT. It specifies CASTFRGWDEAFF. The chain combines TRBV6-1 with TRBJ1-1; D may be TRBD1 (6 bases). The V end lost 7 bases, the J end lost 7 bases, and 16 bases lay between the germline ends. The germline gives CDR1 MNHNS, CDR2 SASEGT. The CDR3 contains 13 residues.

The V call is TRBV4-2, the J call TRBJ2-3; D perhaps matches TRBD2 (6 bases). Trimming left V 0 bases short and J 1 base short, with 20 bases between. The CDR3 covers 19 residues. Germline CDR1 and CDR2: LGHNA and YNFKEQ. CDR3 amino acids: CASSQEGGSSGKRTDTQYF. The CDR3 nucleotides are TGTGCCAGCAGCCAAGAAGGAGGGAGCAGCGGTAAGCGCACAGATACGCAGTATTTT.

CDR3 sequence (DNA): TGCGCCAGCAGCCAGAGCGGGACCACCCGGCCCGGGGAGCTGTTTTTT. Protein sequence: CASSQSGTTRPGELFF. The gene calls are TRBV4-3 and TRBJ2-2; 7 bases align to TRBD2. V was clipped by 3 bases and J by 6 bases; unmatched bases: 10. Germline V lookup: CDR1 LGHNA, CDR2 YSLEER. CDR3 length: 16 residues.

On this clone: Other nucleotide sequences from this sample produce the same CDR3. CDR3 sequence reads: CASSRTGELFF. CDR3 bases: TGTGCCAGCAGCCGGACCGGGGAGCTGTTTTTT. The gene calls are TRBV27 and TRBJ2-2; D unresolved. Germline-derived CDR1 and CDR2 are MNHEY and SMNVEV (reference sequence). V lost 6 bases to trimming and J lost 5 bases, with 4 bases between them. This CDR3 is built from 11 residues.

This sequence joins TRBV5-1 and TRBJ2-7, with D perhaps TRBD1 (6 bases). Germline V gene sequence: CDR1 SGHRS, CDR2 YFSETQ. Trimming stripped 5 bases from V and 0 bases from J, with 12 bases between. The CDR3 consists of 14 residues. This chain's CDR3 is CASRSETGSYEQYF. In DNA form, the CDR3 reads TGCGCCAGCAGATCCGAGACAGGCTCCTACGAGCAGTACTTC.

The rearrangement links TRBV2 to TRBJ2-1; 14 bases match TRBD2. Trimming removed 4 bases from V and 5 bases from J; junction bases left unmatched: 4. Per germline, CDR1 SNHLY and CDR2 FYNNEI. This CDR3 comprises 16 residues. CDR3 in DNA: TGTGCCAGCAGTGGACCGGGACTAGCGGGGGACAATGAGCAGTTCTTC. Amino acids: CASSGPGLAGDNEQFF. Supplemented by reference TRBV2 and TRBJ2-1, the full variable domain reads EPEVTQTPSHQVTQMGQEVILRCVPISNHLYFYWYRQILGQKVEFLVSFYNNEISEKSEIFDDQFSVERPDGSNFTLKIRSTKLEDSAMYFCASSGPGLAGDNEQFFGPGTRLTVL.

The chain carries TRBV7-2 and TRBJ1-4; D gene unclear. The CDR3 loop spans 15 amino acids. Germline loops: CDR1 SGHTA, CDR2 FQGNSA. V was cut by 4 bases and J by 5 bases, with 14 bases left in between. The CDR3 region is CASSSRGGANEKLFF. CDR3 nucleotide sequence: TGTGCCAGCAGCTCCCGAGGAGGAGCGAATGAAAAACTGTTTTTT.

The chain couples TRBV5-6 to TRBJ1-2, with D hard to call. CDR1 is SGHDT and CDR2 is YYEEEE in the germline V gene. The CDR3 loop spans 15 amino acids. V was shortened by 5 bases and J by 5 bases, with 19 bases between the two germline ends. CDR3 nucleotides: TGTGCCAGCAGTTCATCTACCCTGCAAGCGTATGGCTACACCTTC. It codes for CASSSSTLQAYGYTF.

In nucleotides, the CDR3 is TGTGCCAGCAGCCCTCCGCGGGCGGGAGAATACGAGCAGTACTTC. It encodes CASSPPRAGEYEQYF. The chain is built from TRBV7-6 and TRBJ2-7; 7 nucleotides line up with TRBD2. Trimming cost V 5 bases and J 4 bases; bases outside gene matches: 11. The CDR3 is 15 residues long. Germline values: CDR1 SGHVS, CDR2 FNYEAQ.

CDR3 loop: CASSPRTGENIQYF. For the CDR3, the DNA is TGTGCCAGCAGCCCCCGGACAGGAGAAAACATTCAGTACTTC. The rearrangement uses TRBV5-4 and TRBJ2-4; 7 nucleotides line up with TRBD1. CDR1 is SGHNT and CDR2 is YYREEE in the germline V gene (reference sequence). The CDR3 totals 14 residues. V shed 4 bases and J 5 bases; nucleotides not matched to a gene: 6.

The chain has TRBV11-3 and TRBJ1-2; D remains unclear. Germline assignment: CDR1 SGHNT and CDR2 YENEEA. The CDR3 covers 14 residues. V lost 1 base and J lost 3, with 9 bases in between. In nucleotides, the CDR3 is TGTGCCAGCAGCTTAGGGGCCAGAGACTATGGCTACACCTTC. Translating gives CASSLGARDYGYTF.

This clone has a single count. V usage is TRBV5-4 and J usage is TRBJ2-7, with D perhaps matching TRBD2 (6 bases). V lost 1 base, J lost 3 bases, and 11 bases lay in between. CDR1 is SGHNT and CDR2 is YYREEE in the germline V gene (reference sequence). This CDR3 region has 14 residues. CDR3 sequence: CASSLTGGVYEQYF. CDR3 nucleotides: TGTGCCAGCAGCTTGACCGGAGGGGTCTACGAGCAGTACTTC.

The chain links TRBV5-6 to TRBJ1-3; D remains unclear. The germline V gene has CDR1 SGHDT and CDR2 YYEEEE. Trimming removed 0 bases at V and 2 bases at J, with 9 bases between. The CDR3 extends over 15 amino acids. CDR3 sequence (DNA): TGTGCCAGCAGCTTGGCCCGGGGAGCTGGAAACACCATATATTTT. It specifies CASSLARGAGNTIYF.

This clone was seen only a few times. V and J are TRBV19 and TRBJ2-7; D is perhaps TRBD1 (6 bases). Germline-derived CDR1 and CDR2 are LNHDA and SQIVND (reference sequence). This CDR3 is built from 13 residues. Trimming left V 4 bases short and J 5 bases short, with 12 bases between. For the CDR3, the DNA is TGTGCCAGTAGTAGTTGGGGGCCCAACGAGCAGTACTTC. It encodes CASSSWGPNEQYF. Together with reference TRBV19 and TRBJ2-7, the CDR3 gives the full variable domain: DGGITQSPKYLFRKEGQNVTLSCEQNLNHDAMYWYRQDPGQGLRLIYYSQIVNDFQKGDIAEGYSVSREKKESFPLTVTSAQKNPTAFYLCASSSWGPNEQYFGPGTRLTVT.

In this sample, this clone turned up once. V usage is TRBV7-3 and J usage is TRBJ2-3; no clear D. CDR3 length: 13 amino acids. V lost 1 base and J lost 6, with 8 bases in between. Per the germline V gene, CDR1 is SGHTA and CDR2 is FQGTGA. CDR3 DNA sequence: TGTGCCAGCAGCTTAAATGGCAGGGATACGCAGTATTTT. Translated, it gives CASSLNGRDTQYF. The variable domain in full, completed from reference TRBV7-3 and TRBJ2-3, reads GAGVSQTPSNKVTEKGKYVELRCDPISGHTALYWYRQSLGQGPEFLIYFQGTGAADDSGLPNDRFFAVRPEGSVSTLKIQRTERGDSAVYLCASSLNGRDTQYFGPGTRLTVL.

The chain joins TRBV4-3 to TRBJ2-3; the D is unclear. The germline gives CDR1 LGHNA, CDR2 YSLEER. V was clipped by 3 bases and J by 4 bases, with 17 bases between them. The CDR3 consists of 16 residues. The CDR3 sequence is CASSQFPLARADTQYF. CDR3 DNA sequence: TGCGCCAGCAGCCAGTTCCCCCTTGCACGAGCAGATACGCAGTATTTT.

The gene calls are TRBV10-2 and TRBJ2-5; possible D gene TRBD2, 5 bases. The CDR3 runs 13 residues. Germline CDR1 reads WSHSY; CDR2 reads SAAADI. V was trimmed by 7 bases and J by 0 bases, leaving 9 bases between them. CDR3: CASMRRDQETQYF. CDR3 DNA: TGCGCCAGCATGCGGCGGGACCAAGAGACCCAGTACTTC.

V gene TRBV4-2 combines with J gene TRBJ2-1, with D maybe TRBD2 (6 bases). Trimming pared 1 base from V and 7 bases from J, leaving 26 bases between. CDR1 and CDR2 (germline): LGHNA, YNFKEQ. This CDR3 has 19 amino acids. CDR3 nucleotide sequence: TGTGCCAGCAGCCAAGTTGTGGGCGAGGGGACGGGAGTGGGTAATGAGCAGTTCTTC. It translates to CASSQVVGEGTGVGNEQFF.

The chain uses TRBV10-1 and TRBJ1-3; 9 bases are a match to TRBD1. CDR1 is WNHNN and CDR2 is SYGVQD in the germline V gene (reference sequence). Unmatched junction bases numbered 18, after V lost 7 bases and J lost 11 bases. The CDR3 loop spans 16 amino acids. The CDR3 coding sequence is TGCGCCAGCATCAAAGGGACAGGGTCTCTAAGTGTTCCCATATATTTT. Translating gives CASIKGTGSLSVPIYF.

This clone was seen just once. This chain uses TRBV7-9 with TRBJ2-5, with D possibly TRBD2 on 6 matching bases. V dropped 3 bases and J dropped 1 base, with 21 bases sitting between them. The germline V gene has CDR1 SEHNR and CDR2 FQNEAQ (reference sequence). The CDR3 is 18 amino acids. The CDR3 here is CASSFPTWGSGAQETQYF. Here the CDR3 DNA reads TGTGCCAGCAGCTTCCCCACCTGGGGTAGCGGAGCCCAAGAGACCCAGTACTTC.

This clone was seen more than once but under ten times. The rearrangement links TRBV11-2 to TRBJ2-6, with D perhaps TRBD1 (6 bases). V gave up 5 bases and J gave up 2 bases, with 19 bases separating them. Germline CDR1 and CDR2: SGHAT and FQNNGV. The CDR3 has 18 amino acids. The CDR3 is CASSAIRGAGPGANVLTF. In nucleotides, the CDR3 is TGTGCCAGCAGCGCAATCAGGGGCGCGGGTCCTGGGGCCAACGTCCTGACTTTC.

The chain combines TRBV5-4 with TRBJ2-2, with a possible D match to TRBD1 (5 bases). The V end lost 0 bases, the J end lost 3 bases, and 15 bases lay between the germline ends. CDR3 size: 17 residues. CDR1 and CDR2 (germline): SGHNT, YYREEE (reference sequence). CDR3 nucleotide sequence: TGTGCCAGCAGCTTGGACAGGTCCCCTCGGGACACCGGGGAGCTGTTTTTT. As protein: CASSLDRSPRDTGELFF.

The rearrangement joins TRBV21-1 to TRBJ2-1; the table's D call TRBD2 went unverified against the DNA. TRBV21-1 is a pseudogene segment. CDR3 length: 15 amino acids. The CDR3 nucleotides are TGTGCCAGCCCTTATTGGGCGGGAGGGCCAAATGAGCAGTTCTTC. This gives the protein CASPYWAGGPNEQFF.

This CDR3 reads CASSFWGRRKEDIQYF. The CDR3 nucleotides are TGTGCCAGCAGTTTCTGGGGGCGAAGGAAAGAGGACATTCAGTACTTC. This chain links TRBV28 with TRBJ2-4; a possible D gene is TRBD1 (6 bases). Germline values: CDR1 MDHEN, CDR2 SYDVKM. This CDR3 is 16 amino acids long. The V and J ends lost 3 bases and 8 bases respectively, with 20 bases between them.

The V call is TRBV4-3, the J call TRBJ2-5, with a weak D call TRBD2 (6 bases). Trimming removed 1 base from V and 2 bases from J, with 17 bases in between. The CDR3 has 17 amino acids. Looked up from germline, CDR1 is LGHNA and CDR2 is YSLEER. CDR3 amino acids: CASSQGRLVYPQETQYF. In DNA, the CDR3 is TGCGCCAGCAGCCAAGGTAGACTAGTTTACCCACAAGAGACCCAGTACTTC.

The chain has TRBV5-6 and TRBJ2-3; 11 bases fit TRBD1. This CDR3 is 17 amino acids long. The germline V gene has CDR1 SGHDT and CDR2 YYEEEE. After removal of 4 bases from V and 6 bases from J, the junction contained 13 bases not matched to a gene. The CDR3 nucleotides are TGTGCCAGCAGCCGGGAAGACACAGGGACAGGGGGGGATACGCAGTATTTT. The encoded protein is CASSREDTGTGGDTQYF.

The V and J genes are TRBV27 and TRBJ2-7; D is undetermined. Germline values: CDR1 MNHEY, CDR2 SMNVEV (reference sequence). This CDR3 has 15 amino acids. Trimming cost V 5 bases and J 2 bases, with 16 bases left between them. In DNA form, the CDR3 reads TGTGCCAGCAGTCGAGAATTCTCGGGTACCTACGAGCAGTACTTC. Protein product: CASSREFSGTYEQYF.

This clone has just a few counts. The chain recombines TRBV29-1 with TRBJ2-3; TRBD2 might be the D (5 bases). The CDR3 is 15 amino acids. The V gene lost 5 bases and the J gene lost 6 bases, with 21 bases spanning the gap. CDR1 and CDR2 from the germline V gene are SQVTM and ANQGSEA. The CDR3 DNA is TGCAGCGTTATGAGCGGACCCAGATTGGCGGATACGCAGTATTTT. It is translated as CSVMSGPRLADTQYF.